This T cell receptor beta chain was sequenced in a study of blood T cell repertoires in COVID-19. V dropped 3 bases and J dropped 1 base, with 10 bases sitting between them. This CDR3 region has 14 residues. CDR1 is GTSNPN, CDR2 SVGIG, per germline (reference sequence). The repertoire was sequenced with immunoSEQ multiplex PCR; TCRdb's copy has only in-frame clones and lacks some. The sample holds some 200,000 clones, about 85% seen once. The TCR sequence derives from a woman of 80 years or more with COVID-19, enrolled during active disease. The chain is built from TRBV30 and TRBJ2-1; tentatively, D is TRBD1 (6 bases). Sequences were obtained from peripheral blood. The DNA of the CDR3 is TGTGCCTGGAGCCCAGGGGTGTCCTACAATGAGCAGTTCTTC. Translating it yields CAWSPGVSYNEQFF.